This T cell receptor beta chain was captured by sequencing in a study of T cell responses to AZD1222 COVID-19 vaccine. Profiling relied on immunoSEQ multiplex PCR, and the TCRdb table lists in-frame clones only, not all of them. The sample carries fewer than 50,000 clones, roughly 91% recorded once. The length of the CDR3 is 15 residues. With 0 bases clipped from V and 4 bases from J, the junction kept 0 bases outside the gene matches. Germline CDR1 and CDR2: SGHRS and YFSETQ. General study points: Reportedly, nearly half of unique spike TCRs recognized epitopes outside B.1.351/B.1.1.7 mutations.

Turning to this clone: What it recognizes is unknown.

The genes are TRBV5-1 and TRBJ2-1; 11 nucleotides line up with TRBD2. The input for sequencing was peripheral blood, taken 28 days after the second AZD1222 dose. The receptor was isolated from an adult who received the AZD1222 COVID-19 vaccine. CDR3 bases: TGCGCCAGCAGCTTGGTAGCGGGGGGGTACAATGAGCAGTTCTTC. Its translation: CASSLVAGGYNEQFF.